The 19 T cell receptor beta chains given below trace back to one sample, sequenced in a study of T cell repertoires in cytomegalovirus infection. TCRdb reprocessed the reads via MiXCR and lists one record per CDR3 protein. The table shows roughly 700,000 distinct CDR3 sequences, with around 31% occurring only once. No antigen has been assigned to these receptors. The material sequenced was cultured PBMCs, taken from culture after CMV antigen stimulation. The origin of the receptors is a human donor in good health (CMV status not recorded). Some clones in this sample may be carry-over from other donors' samples.

The J gene is TRBJ2-1, the V gene TRBV19, with 10 bases that match TRBD2. This CDR3 contains 14 residues. V gave up 5 bases and J gave up 15 bases; unmatched junction bases: 13. Germline V gives CDR1 LNHDA, CDR2 SQIVND (reference sequence). The CDR3 sequence: CASSRGTSEGGLFF. The CDR3 DNA is TGTGCCAGTAGTCGCGGGACTAGCGAAGGGGGGCTGTTCTTC.

This clonotype was counted only a few times. The J gene is TRBJ2-5, the V gene TRBV6-1, with no clear D. V lost 2 bases to trimming and J lost 13 bases, with 8 bases between them. Germline V CDR1 and CDR2: MNHNS, SASEGT. The CDR3 spans 10 residues. The CDR3 protein is CASSEIMRYF. DNA for the CDR3: TGTGCCAGCAGTGAAATTATGAGGTACTTC.

This chain links TRBV18 with TRBJ1-2; TRBD1 aligns across 8 bases. Germline V lookup: CDR1 KGHSH, CDR2 LQKENI. This CDR3 has 14 residues. The junction had 8 bases not matched to a gene; V was cut back by 4 bases and J by 7 bases. The CDR3 loop reads CASSLNDRGIGYTF. CDR3 coding DNA: TGTGCCAGCTCACTAAACGACAGGGGAATTGGCTACACCTTC.

This clonotype was found many times. The chain carries TRBV6-1 and TRBJ2-1, with 9 nucleotides matching TRBD1. The CDR3 consists of 18 residues. CDR1 and CDR2 from the germline V gene are MNHNS and SASEGT. V was clipped by 2 bases and J by 7 bases; unmatched bases: 15. The CDR3 coding sequence is TGTGCCAGCAGTGAATTTGAAGTTGAGCGGACAGGGGCAAATGAGCAGTTCTTC. Translated, it gives CASSEFEVERTGANEQFF.

The V gene is TRBV7-2, the J gene TRBJ2-7; TRBD1 aligns across 10 bases. With V trimmed by 1 base and J by 3 bases, 6 bases remained unmatched. Per the germline V gene, CDR1 is SGHTA and CDR2 is FQGNSA. The CDR3 spans 16 residues. CDR3 sequence reads: CASSLVGGTGDYEQYF. CDR3 bases: TGTGCCAGCAGCTTAGTAGGGGGGACAGGGGACTACGAGCAGTACTTC.

The gene calls are TRBV20-1 and TRBJ2-2, with TRBD1 matching over 7 bases. CDR3 length: 14 residues. Germline V gene sequence: CDR1 DFQATT, CDR2 SNEGSKA (reference sequence). Losses at the gene ends were 6 bases for V and 2 bases for J; bases not matched to a gene: 6. Here the CDR3 DNA reads TGCAGTGCACCGACAGGGTCAAACACCGGGGAGCTGTTTTTT. Encoded protein: CSAPTGSNTGELFF.

The CDR3 reads CASSLRRTREAFF. Written as DNA, the CDR3 is TGTGCCAGCAGCTTAAGGAGAACGCGTGAAGCTTTCTTT. The V and J genes are TRBV7-9 and TRBJ1-1, with D unresolved. From germline, CDR1 is SEHNR and CDR2 FQNEAQ (reference sequence). The CDR3 length is 13 residues. Deletions cut 2 bases from V and 7 bases from J, with 11 bases between. The full variable domain, in which reference TRBV7-9 and TRBJ1-1 provide the parts outside the CDR3, is DTGVSQNPRHKITKRGQNVTFRCDPISEHNRLYWYRQTLGQGPEFLTYFQNEAQLEKSRLLSDRFSAERPKGSFSTLEIQRTEQGDSAMYLCASSLRRTREAFFGQGTRLTVV.

The chain carries TRBV14 and TRBJ2-7; 8 bases fit TRBD2. With 9 bases clipped from V and 4 bases from J, the junction kept 8 bases outside the gene matches. The CDR3 is 13 amino acids. Germline V gives CDR1 SGHDN, CDR2 FVKESK. The CDR3 DNA reads TGTGCCAGTAAGCGGGGGCCGGGGTACGAGCAGTACTTC. This codes for CASKRGPGYEQYF. The whole variable domain, filled in from reference TRBV14 and TRBJ2-7, reads EAGVTQFPSHSVIEKGQTVTLRCDPISGHDNLYWYRRVMGKEIKFLLHFVKESKQDESGMPNNRFLAERTGGTYSTLKVQPAELEDSGVYFCASKRGPGYEQYFGPGTRLTVT.

The chain couples TRBV4-1 to TRBJ1-2; no firm D call. V lost 2 bases and J 4 bases, leaving 14 bases between the germline ends. CDR1 is MGHRA, CDR2 YSYEKL, per germline. This CDR3 region has 15 residues. CDR3 residues: CASSQIGSAFYGYTF. The CDR3 DNA reads TGCGCCAGCAGCCAAATCGGTTCCGCTTTCTATGGCTACACCTTC.

The chain carries TRBV6-1 and TRBJ2-7; D might be TRBD2 (6 bases). CDR1 MNHNS and CDR2 SASEGT come from the germline V gene. There are 14 residues in the CDR3. V lost 8 bases, J lost 6 bases, and 20 bases lay in between. The CDR3 protein is CASSIGLPLVEQYF. The CDR3 region has the DNA TGTGCCAGCTCAATCGGACTACCTCTTGTCGAGCAGTACTTC.

This clonotype was counted between two and nine times. The chain uses TRBV7-8 and TRBJ1-4; D uncertain. V was trimmed by 4 bases and J by 8 bases, leaving 11 bases between them. This CDR3 contains 13 residues. CDR1 and CDR2 from the germline V gene are SGHVS and FQNEAQ. Written as DNA, the CDR3 is TGTGCCAGCAGCTCACAGACCCGGGAAAAACTGTTTTTT. Translated: CASSSQTREKLFF.

This clonotype was seen only once. V and J are TRBV2 and TRBJ2-1, with 8 positions matching TRBD2. This CDR3 region has 15 residues. Germline loops: CDR1 SNHLY, CDR2 FYNNEI. With V trimmed by 4 bases and J by 9 bases, 11 bases remained unmatched. CDR3 in amino acids: CASSVFGGAGSEQFF. The DNA of the CDR3 is TGTGCCAGCAGTGTTTTCGGGGGGGCGGGGTCTGAGCAGTTCTTC.

The genes are TRBV7-2 and TRBJ2-5; the D is unclear. V lost 1 base and J lost 3, with 6 bases in between. In germline, CDR1 is SGHTA, CDR2 FQGNSA. The CDR3 totals 13 residues. CDR3 amino acids: CASSLDQEETQYF. The CDR3 nucleotides are TGTGCCAGCAGCTTAGATCAGGAAGAGACCCAGTACTTC.

This clonotype appeared a few times. V gene TRBV12-5 combines with J gene TRBJ2-4; 8 nucleotides align to TRBD1. J gave up 2 bases and V 7 bases, and 7 bases lay outside the gene matches. The V gene's germline CDR1 is LGHNT and CDR2 FRNRAP. CDR3 length: 15 residues. CDR3 nucleotide sequence: TGTGCTAGTGTCTCAGGGGGCGAGACCAAAAACATTCAGTACTTC. This translates into CASVSGGETKNIQYF.

The V call is TRBV6-5, the J call TRBJ2-2, with 7 bases identical to TRBD2. V was clipped by 9 bases and J by 7 bases; unmatched bases: 2. From germline, CDR1 is MNHEY and CDR2 SVGAGI. The CDR3 length is 11 residues. CDR3 in amino acids: CASAGDGELFF. The DNA of the CDR3 is TGTGCCAGTGCGGGGGACGGGGAGCTGTTTTTT.

On this clonotype itself: One junction end disagrees with the germline gene, perhaps due to a read error. The rearrangement uses TRBV20-1 and TRBJ2-1; possible D gene TRBD2, 6 bases. The CDR3 spans 14 residues. CDR1 and CDR2 from the germline V gene are DFQATT and SNEGSKA (reference sequence). This CDR3 is CNARDRETANEQFF. CDR3 nucleotide sequence: TGCAATGCTAGAGATCGGGAGACGGCCAATGAGCAGTTCTTC.

This chain links TRBV5-1 with TRBJ1-6, with TRBD1 matching 9 bases. V gave up 4 bases and J gave up 8 bases; unmatched junction bases: 4. This CDR3 comprises 14 residues. Germline-derived CDR1 and CDR2 are SGHRS and YFSETQ. CDR3 amino acids: CASSGTGLDSPLHF. In DNA, the CDR3 is TGCGCCAGCAGCGGGACAGGGTTGGATTCACCCCTCCACTTT. Supplemented by reference TRBV5-1 and TRBJ1-6, the full variable domain reads KAGVTQTPRYLIKTRGQQVTLSCSPISGHRSVSWYQQTPGQGLQFLFEYFSETQRNKGNFPGRFSGRQFSNSRSEMNVSTLELGDSALYLCASSGTGLDSPLHFGNGTRLTVT.

This clonotype was found many times. The chain recombines TRBV12-3 or TRBV12-4 with TRBJ1-5; no reliable D call. With 2 bases removed from V and 6 bases from J, the gap between germline ends came to 11 bases. This CDR3 contains 14 residues. The CDR3 spells CASSLKSVAQPQHF. CDR3 nucleotides: TGTGCCAGCAGTTTAAAATCGGTGGCTCAGCCCCAGCATTTT.

The chain carries TRBV12-3 or TRBV12-4 and TRBJ1-2; weak D call: TRBD1 (6 bases). Trimming removed 10 bases from V and 4 bases from J, with 13 bases in between. This CDR3 spans 12 amino acids. CDR3 protein: CATGGGSYGYTF. For the CDR3, the DNA is TGTGCCACTGGAGGGGGTAGCTATGGCTACACCTTC.